The table lists the clone carrying this TCR beta chain with a count of one. Its target is unknown. This specimen belongs to a study of vaccination effects on CD4 cells after COVID-19. Overall study findings and caveats: Clonal contraction was marked in infection- and vaccine-induced clones late after vaccination.

Sequencing was performed with immunoSEQ multiplex PCR; in TCRdb, only in-frame clones are kept and a portion is missing. The sample records tens of thousands of clones, 75% to 85% being singletons. Trimming left V 4 bases short and J 5 bases short, with 10 bases between. In germline, CDR1 is KGHDR, CDR2 SFDVKD. The CDR3 sequence is 13 residues long. Using viral peptide pools, the ViraFEST assay grew out antigen-specific CD4+ T cells prior to sequencing. Following 10 days of culture, CD4+ T cells were isolated. Prior SARS-CoV-2 infection was absent in the vaccine recipients, as shown by negative nucleocapsid antibodies. A half-volume exchange with IL-2 medium occurred on days 3 and 7.

Here the sequenced sample was CD4+ T cells from PBMCs cultured with HCoV-229E spike peptides, taken before COVID-19 vaccination. The chain uses TRBV24-1 and TRBJ2-5; the D gene is possibly TRBD2 (7 bases). This clonotype was obtained from a human donor who received a COVID-19 vaccine. CDR3 bases: TGTGCCACCAGTGACGGGGGGCGGGAGACCCAGTACTTC. Protein product: CATSDGGRETQYF.